A selection of T cell receptor beta chains follows, all from one sample in a study of blood T cells in healthy people across ages. TCRdb re-derived calls from the 5' RACE reads in MiXCR, one entry per CDR3 protein. The table has around 710,000 distinct CDR3 sequences, roughly 41% seen once. Sequenced sample: blood. The source is a woman aged 60-75 years in good health. CDR3s include the opening cysteine and the closing phenylalanine or tryptophan. The order of the fields is V gene, CDR3 protein.

>TRBV9
CASSVGERTTYEQYF
>TRBV12-3/TRBV12-4
CASSLFRGGGDNEQYF
>TRBV6-6
CASIDRGVGDEQFF
>TRBV28
CASSRDGSVYGYTF
>TRBV10-3
CAISKDYSSTDTQYF
>TRBV7-2
CASSLLADSNQPQHF
>TRBV5-5
CASRIPGRGKETQYF
>TRBV12-3/TRBV12-4
CASSRTGVREKLFF
>TRBV20-1
CSARRAVTDTQYF
>TRBV7-9
CASSPVGRGDTQYF
>TRBV7-2
CASSLAPSGTTSTDTQYF
>TRBV7-8
CASSLLAATSTDTQYF
>TRBV6-2/TRBV6-3
CASSSGTDPYEQYF
>TRBV20-1
CSAVKTGDLFYEQYF
>TRBV29-1
CSVNPIRGAPDYTF
>TRBV27
CASSLSRSPVGDYGYTF
>TRBV5-1
CASSFDDSTMAGELFF
>TRBV20-1
CSAREQGYWETQYF
>TRBV4-1
CASSQVLGNEQFF
>TRBV10-3
CAISELRTEAFF
>TRBV30
CAWRGRADTQYF
>TRBV10-3
CAIGTPANYGYTF
>TRBV6-4
CASSDLAGGNEQFF
>TRBV21-1
CASSSGRDTQYF
>TRBV10-3
CAISESGTLNYGYTF
>TRBV7-3
CASSPGELGNTQYF
>TRBV5-1
CASSSGKKTYEQYF
>TRBV21-1
CASSGHPLYSYNEQFF
>TRBV12-3/TRBV12-4
CASSLGRGGMAPLHF
>TRBV20-1
CSARAPLLGSRETQYF
>TRBV29-1
CSVVITVNEQFF
>TRBV9
CASSPDSYVDTQYF
>TRBV7-3
CASSLSSTGLSEQYF
>TRBV12-3/TRBV12-4
CASSHHWDGYNEQFF
>TRBV10-3
CAISESTGGETQYF
>TRBV18
CASSPSGRRYEQFF
>TRBV28
CASSSPQGSSDIQYF
>TRBV7-2
CASSPQSGGAQETQYF
>TRBV15
CATSSPGTGGNEQFF
>TRBV20-1
CSARDLGTGSYTGELFF
>TRBV20-1
CSAGWRTSVPLGPYNEQFF